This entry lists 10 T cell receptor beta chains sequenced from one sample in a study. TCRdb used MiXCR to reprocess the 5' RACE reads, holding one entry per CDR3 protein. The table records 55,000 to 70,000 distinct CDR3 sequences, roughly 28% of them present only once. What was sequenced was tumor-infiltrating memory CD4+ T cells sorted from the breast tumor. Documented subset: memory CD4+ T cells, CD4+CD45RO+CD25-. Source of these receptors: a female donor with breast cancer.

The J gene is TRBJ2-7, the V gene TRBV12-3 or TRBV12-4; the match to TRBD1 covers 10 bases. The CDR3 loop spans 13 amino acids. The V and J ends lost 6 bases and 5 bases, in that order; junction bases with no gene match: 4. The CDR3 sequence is CASSRDRGHEQYF. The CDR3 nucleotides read TGTGCCAGCAGCCGGGACAGGGGCCACGAGCAGTACTTC.

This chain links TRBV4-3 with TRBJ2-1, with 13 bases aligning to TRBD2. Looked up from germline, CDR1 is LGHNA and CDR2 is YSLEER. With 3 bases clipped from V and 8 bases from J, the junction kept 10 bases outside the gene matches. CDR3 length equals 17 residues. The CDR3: CASSHRTLAGGPYEQFF. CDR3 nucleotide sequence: TGCGCCAGCAGCCATAGGACACTAGCGGGAGGGCCCTATGAGCAGTTCTTC.

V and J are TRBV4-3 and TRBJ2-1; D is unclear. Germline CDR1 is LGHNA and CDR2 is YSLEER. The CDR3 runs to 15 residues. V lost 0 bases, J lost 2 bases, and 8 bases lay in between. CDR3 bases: TGCGCCAGCAGCCAAGAAGGCAACCCCTACAATGAGCAGTTCTTC. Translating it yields CASSQEGNPYNEQFF.

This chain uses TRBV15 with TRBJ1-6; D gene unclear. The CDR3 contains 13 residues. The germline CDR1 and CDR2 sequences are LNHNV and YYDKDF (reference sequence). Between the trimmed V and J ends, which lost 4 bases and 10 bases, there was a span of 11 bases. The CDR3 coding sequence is TGTGCCACCAGCATGGATCCGGACTCACCCCTCCACTTT. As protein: CATSMDPDSPLHF. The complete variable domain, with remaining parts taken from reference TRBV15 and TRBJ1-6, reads DAMVIQNPRYQVTQFGKPVTLSCSQTLNHNVMYWYQQKSSQAPKLLFHYYDKDFNNEADTPDNFQSRRPNTSFCFLDIRSPGLGDTAMYLCATSMDPDSPLHFGNGTRLTVT.

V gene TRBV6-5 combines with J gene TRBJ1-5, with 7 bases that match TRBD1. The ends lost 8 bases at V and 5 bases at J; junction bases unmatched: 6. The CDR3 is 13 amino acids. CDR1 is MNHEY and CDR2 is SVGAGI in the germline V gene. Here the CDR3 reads CASRRGSDQPQHF. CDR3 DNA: TGTGCCAGCCGCAGGGGGTCGGATCAGCCCCAGCATTTT.

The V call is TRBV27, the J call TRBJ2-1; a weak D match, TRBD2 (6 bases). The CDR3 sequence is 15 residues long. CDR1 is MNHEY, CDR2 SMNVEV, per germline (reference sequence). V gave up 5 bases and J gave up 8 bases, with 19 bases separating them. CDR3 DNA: TGTGCCAGCAGTATACAGCGGGTCCGACGGCATGAGCAGTTCTTC. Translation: CASSIQRVRRHEQFF.

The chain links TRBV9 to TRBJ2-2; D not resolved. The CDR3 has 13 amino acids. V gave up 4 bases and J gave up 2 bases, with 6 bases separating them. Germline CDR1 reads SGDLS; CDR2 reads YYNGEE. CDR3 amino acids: CASSPRNTGELFF. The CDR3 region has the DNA TGTGCCAGCAGCCCCCGCAACACCGGGGAGCTGTTTTTT. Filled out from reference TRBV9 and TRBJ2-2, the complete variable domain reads DSGVTQTPKHLITATGQRVTLRCSPRSGDLSVYWYQQSLDQGLQFLIQYYNGEERAKGNILERFSAQQFPDLHSELNLSSLELGDSALYFCASSPRNTGELFFGEGSRLTVL.

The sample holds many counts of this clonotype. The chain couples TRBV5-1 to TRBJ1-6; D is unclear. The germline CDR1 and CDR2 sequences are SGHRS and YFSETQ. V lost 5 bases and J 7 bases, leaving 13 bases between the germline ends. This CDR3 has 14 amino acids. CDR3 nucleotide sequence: TGCGCCAGCAGTCGGCTCGACGGGAATTCACCCCTCCACTTT. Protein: CASSRLDGNSPLHF.

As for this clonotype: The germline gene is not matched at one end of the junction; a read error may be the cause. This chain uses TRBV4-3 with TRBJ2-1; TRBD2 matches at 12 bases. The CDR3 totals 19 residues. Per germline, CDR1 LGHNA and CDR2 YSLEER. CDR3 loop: CARSQDYPRTSGTYNEQFF. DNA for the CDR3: TGCGCCCGCAGCCAAGATTACCCTCGGACTAGCGGGACCTACAATGAGCAGTTCTTC.

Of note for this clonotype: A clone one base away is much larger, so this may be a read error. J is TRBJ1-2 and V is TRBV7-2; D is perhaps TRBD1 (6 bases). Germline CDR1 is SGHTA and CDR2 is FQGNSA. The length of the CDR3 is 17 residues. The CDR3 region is CASSPDRPLAGRYGHTF. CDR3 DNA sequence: TGTGCCAGCAGCCCTGACAGGCCCCTCGCTGGTCGCTATGGCCACACCTTC.